Below, 5 T cell receptor beta chains from the same sample are listed, as sequenced in a study of blood T cell repertoires in COVID-19. The assay was immunoSEQ multiplex PCR, and TCRdb's table has in-frame clones only and misses some. The profile shows nearly 110,000 clones, roughly 90% of them singletons. Sequencing was performed on peripheral blood. The receptors here all came from a man aged 35 to 55 with active or convalescent COVID-19.

Only a few counts were recorded for this clone. The rearrangement links TRBV7-9 to TRBJ1-4; 9 bases line up with TRBD1. Germline V CDR1 and CDR2: SEHNR, FQNEAQ (reference sequence). The V and J ends lost 3 bases and 5 bases, in that order; junction bases with no gene match: 7. The CDR3 is 16 residues long. The CDR3 spells CASSFYPGQGNEKLFF. CDR3 DNA: TGTGCCAGCAGCTTTTATCCGGGACAGGGAAATGAAAAACTGTTTTTT.

The sample holds a few counts of this clone. The gene calls are TRBV7-3 and TRBJ2-7; TRBD1 matches at 7 bases. With V trimmed by 4 bases and J by 6 bases, 3 bases remained unmatched. The CDR3 consists of 12 residues. Germline CDR1 and CDR2: SGHTA and FQGTGA. The CDR3 DNA follows: TGTGCCAGCAGCTCGACAGGGAGCGAGCAGTACTTC. The encoded protein is CASSSTGSEQYF.

The rearrangement links TRBV19 to TRBJ2-3; 7 nucleotides align to TRBD2. The CDR3 has 16 amino acids. Germline V CDR1 and CDR2: LNHDA, SQIVND (reference sequence). Losses at the gene ends were 8 bases for V and 5 bases for J; bases not matched to a gene: 16. DNA of the CDR3: TGTGCCAGTCGTCTTAGGGCGGGAGTTGTCAGAGATACGCAGTATTTT. It translates to CASRLRAGVVRDTQYF.

V is TRBV7-2 and J is TRBJ2-2; D unresolved. Trimming removed 5 bases at V and 0 bases at J, with 7 bases between. Germline V gives CDR1 SGHTA, CDR2 FQGNSA. There are 14 residues in the CDR3. The CDR3 is CASSPPPNTGELFF. The DNA for the CDR3 is TGTGCCAGCAGCCCCCCTCCGAACACCGGGGAGCTGTTTTTT.

Concerning this clone: This specimen includes other DNA sequences encoding the same CDR3. The gene calls are TRBV28 and TRBJ1-2; tentatively, D is TRBD1 (5 bases). CDR1 and CDR2 from the germline V gene are MDHEN and SYDVKM. The V and J ends lost 8 bases and 2 bases respectively, with 9 bases between them. The CDR3 runs 12 residues. CDR3 amino acids: CASGRGNYGYTF. CDR3 coding DNA: TGTGCCAGCGGGCGGGGGAACTATGGCTACACCTTC.